Listed here are 32 T cell receptor beta chains from one sample, sequenced in a study of blood T cell repertoires in COVID-19. The method was immunoSEQ multiplex PCR; TCRdb's version includes in-frame clones alone and lacks a portion of them. The profile shows under 80,000 clones, around 83% of them singletons. Sequencing used peripheral blood. The receptors stem from a woman aged 55-69 years with acute or convalescent COVID-19.

V gene TRBV6-5 combines with J gene TRBJ1-5; no clear D gene. Per germline, CDR1 MNHEY and CDR2 SVGAGI. Between the trimmed V and J ends, which lost 8 bases and 1 base, there was a span of 9 bases. The CDR3 length is 13 residues. The CDR3 sequence is CASSTISNQPQHF. CDR3 coding DNA: TGTGCCAGCTCAACAATAAGCAATCAGCCCCAGCATTTT.

The CDR3 here is CASSLSGGSGYGYTF. In DNA form, the CDR3 reads TGTGCCAGCAGTTTATCGGGGGGTTCAGGCTATGGCTACACCTTC. The chain couples TRBV27 to TRBJ1-2; a possible D gene is TRBD1 (5 bases). There are 15 residues in the CDR3. V was cut by 0 bases and J by 4 bases, with 12 bases left in between. Germline V CDR1 and CDR2: MNHEY, SMNVEV (reference sequence).

In DNA, the CDR3 is TGCGCCAGCAGCGCGACACAGCAAGAGACCCAGTACTTC. Translated: CASSATQQETQYF. The chain carries TRBV4-1 and TRBJ2-5; D not resolved. Trimming removed 5 bases from V and 2 bases from J, with 9 bases in between. Germline lookup yields CDR1 MGHRA and CDR2 YSYEKL. CDR3 length: 13 residues.

DNA of the CDR3: TGTGCCAGCAGGGGGACAGGGCCATTCTCTGGGGCCAACGTCCTGACTTTC. This translates into CASRGTGPFSGANVLTF. The V call is TRBV7-3, the J call TRBJ2-6; 9 nucleotides agree with TRBD1. Losses at the gene ends were 6 bases for V and 0 bases for J; bases not matched to a gene: 6. The CDR3 spans 17 residues. Germline CDR1 and CDR2: SGHTA and FQGTGA. Full variable domain (rest looked up from reference TRBV7-3 and TRBJ2-6): GAGVSQTPSNKVTEKGKYVELRCDPISGHTALYWYRQSLGQGPEFLIYFQGTGAADDSGLPNDRFFAVRPEGSVSTLKIQRTERGDSAVYLCASRGTGPFSGANVLTFGAGSRLTVL.

This chain joins TRBV19 and TRBJ1-2; 9 bases agree with TRBD1. The CDR3 length is 14 residues. Germline V CDR1 and CDR2: LNHDA, SQIVND (reference sequence). Trimming removed 7 bases from V and 8 bases from J; junction bases left unmatched: 11. The CDR3 nucleotides read TGTGCCAGTACGGAACAGGGGGCAGGGGGAGGCTACACCTTC. It translates to CASTEQGAGGGYTF. Together with reference TRBV19 and TRBJ1-2, the CDR3 gives the full variable domain: DGGITQSPKYLFRKEGQNVTLSCEQNLNHDAMYWYRQDPGQGLRLIYYSQIVNDFQKGDIAEGYSVSREKKESFPLTVTSAQKNPTAFYLCASTEQGAGGGYTFGSGTRLTVV.

J is TRBJ1-2 and V is TRBV5-8, with D possibly TRBD1 on 5 matching bases. Germline V gene lookup returns CDR1 SGHTS and CDR2 YDEGEE. Trimming left V 0 bases short and J 3 bases short, with 9 bases between. The CDR3 covers 14 residues. Written as DNA, the CDR3 is TGTGCCAGCAGCTTGGAACCAGGGTACTATGGCTACACCTTC. Translating gives CASSLEPGYYGYTF.

The V call is TRBV3-1 (or the pseudogene TRBV3-2), the J call TRBJ2-5; 9 bases line up with TRBD2. CDR1 is LGHDT, CDR2 YNNKEL, per germline (reference sequence). This CDR3 has 15 residues. The V segment lost 1 base and the J segment 4 bases; nucleotides outside the gene matches: 4. The DNA of the CDR3 is TGTGCCAGCAGCCAAGCAGCGGGGGGAGCAGAGACCCAGTACTTC. Its translation is CASSQAAGGAETQYF.

The gene calls are TRBV7-3 and TRBJ2-3; perhaps TRBD2 as D (5 bases). Germline CDR1 and CDR2: SGHTA and FQGTGA. Trimming shortened V by 5 bases and J by 4 bases, and 13 bases separated the two germline ends. The CDR3 runs 14 residues. The CDR3, as DNA: TGTGCCAGCAGCCCCGGTGGGAGCGCAGATACGCAGTATTTT. Protein: CASSPGGSADTQYF.

The chain is built from TRBV27 and TRBJ2-1; 8 nucleotides line up with TRBD2. Germline trimming cut 1 base from V and 5 bases from J; bases unmatched to any gene: 4. The CDR3 sequence is 15 residues long. Per germline, CDR1 MNHEY and CDR2 SMNVEV (reference sequence). The CDR3 is CASSLFLAGHNEQFF. CDR3 bases: TGTGCCAGCAGTTTATTTCTAGCGGGTCACAATGAGCAGTTCTTC.

This clone has only a few counts. This chain uses TRBV11-2 with TRBJ1-3; D remains unclear. CDR3 length: 11 amino acids. Germline-derived CDR1 and CDR2 are SGHAT and FQNNGV. V was cut by 5 bases and J by 10 bases, with 9 bases left in between. The CDR3 here is CASSLGGTIYF. CDR3 coding DNA: TGTGCCAGCAGCCTGGGAGGAACCATATATTTT.

The J gene is TRBJ2-3, the V gene TRBV5-1, with TRBD1 as a possible D gene (6 bases). V was pared by 2 bases and J by 4 bases, with 11 bases between. CDR3 length equals 14 residues. CDR1 and CDR2 (germline): SGHRS, YFSETQ. The CDR3 loop is CASSLRGKADTQYF. The CDR3 DNA is TGCGCCAGCAGCTTAAGGGGGAAGGCAGATACGCAGTATTTT.

This chain connects TRBV4-2 to TRBJ1-6; 8 nucleotides agree with TRBD1. CDR3 length: 19 amino acids. Germline CDR1 reads LGHNA; CDR2 reads YNFKEQ. With V trimmed by 2 bases and J by 8 bases, 17 bases remained unmatched. This CDR3 reads CASSQTHGLRQGWDSPLHF. CDR3 sequence (DNA): TGTGCCAGCAGCCAAACCCATGGACTCCGACAGGGGTGGGATTCACCCCTCCACTTT.

The gene calls are TRBV6-5 and TRBJ1-1; D is unclear. V lost 8 bases to trimming and J lost 4 bases, with 20 bases between them. CDR3 length equals 15 residues. In germline, CDR1 is MNHEY, CDR2 SVGAGI. The DNA for the CDR3 is TGTGCCAGCCAATTGAACGGACTTTTGGGCACTGAAGCTTTCTTT. The encoded protein is CASQLNGLLGTEAFF.

This sequence joins TRBV12-3 or TRBV12-4 and TRBJ1-2; TRBD1 aligns across 9 bases. The CDR3 is 13 amino acids. The J segment lost 7 bases and the V segment lost 5 bases, leaving 5 bases of the junction unmatched. CDR3 DNA: TGTGCCAGCAGTCCGGGGACAGGGCCTGGCTACACCTTC. Protein: CASSPGTGPGYTF.

The rearrangement uses TRBV5-1 and TRBJ1-5, with unresolved D. CDR1 is SGHRS, CDR2 YFSETQ, per germline. The CDR3 length is 15 residues. V dropped 0 bases and J dropped 0 bases, with 7 bases sitting between them. This CDR3 is CASSLGYDSNQPQHF. CDR3 sequence (DNA): TGCGCCAGCAGCTTGGGCTACGATAGCAATCAGCCCCAGCATTTT. Based on the CDR3 plus reference TRBV5-1 and TRBJ1-5, the full variable domain is KAGVTQTPRYLIKTRGQQVTLSCSPISGHRSVSWYQQTPGQGLQFLFEYFSETQRNKGNFPGRFSGRQFSNSRSEMNVSTLELGDSALYLCASSLGYDSNQPQHFGDGTRLSIL.

This chain uses TRBV6-6 with TRBJ1-4, with D possibly matching TRBD1 (6 bases). Germline V gene sequence: CDR1 MNHNY, CDR2 SVGAGI (reference sequence). The CDR3 runs to 13 residues. The germline V and J ends were trimmed by 9 bases and 4 bases, with 12 bases remaining between them. This chain's CDR3 is CASKARGNEKLFF. DNA of the CDR3: TGTGCCAGTAAGGCCAGGGGTAATGAAAAACTGTTTTTT.

This clone was observed a handful of times. V gene TRBV6-5 combines with J gene TRBJ2-3; weak D call: TRBD2 (6 bases). This CDR3 contains 13 residues. Germline CDR1 and CDR2: MNHEY and SVGAGI. Trimming removed 8 bases from V and 3 bases from J, with 12 bases in between. The CDR3 loop reads CASDSSETDTQYF. For the CDR3, the DNA is TGTGCCAGCGATTCTAGCGAGACAGATACGCAGTATTTT.

The genes are TRBV5-4 and TRBJ1-5, with D unresolved. V was trimmed by 4 bases and J by 4 bases, leaving 15 bases between them. Germline V gene lookup returns CDR1 SGHNT and CDR2 YYREEE (reference sequence). This CDR3 has 15 residues. In nucleotides, the CDR3 is TGTGCCAGCAGCCTTGGCGGACGGGGAAATCAGCCCCAGCATTTT. It codes for CASSLGGRGNQPQHF.

The chain recombines TRBV12-3 or TRBV12-4 with TRBJ1-1; TRBD1 might be the D (5 bases). The length of the CDR3 is 13 residues. Trimming stripped 4 bases from V and 4 bases from J, with 10 bases between. In nucleotides, the CDR3 is TGTGCCAGCAGTTGGCAGGGCGCCACTGAAGCTTTCTTT. As protein: CASSWQGATEAFF.

The rearrangement links TRBV11-2 to TRBJ2-7; D is unclear. The germline CDR1 and CDR2 sequences are SGHAT and FQNNGV. The V end lost 1 base, the J end lost 1 base, and 2 bases lay between the germline ends. This CDR3 has 12 residues. The CDR3 DNA reads TGTGCCAGCAGCTTAGCTTCCTACGAGCAGTACTTC. It is translated as CASSLASYEQYF.

The rearrangement links TRBV4-1 to TRBJ2-2; D call uncertain. V dropped 3 bases and J dropped 2 bases, with 10 bases sitting between them. The CDR3 is 15 amino acids. Germline lookup yields CDR1 MGHRA and CDR2 YSYEKL. The CDR3 region is CASSHVGDNTGELFF. In DNA, the CDR3 is TGCGCCAGCAGCCACGTTGGAGACAACACCGGGGAGCTGTTTTTT.

The J gene is TRBJ2-2, the V gene TRBV6-5; D is unclear. Germline CDR1 MNHEY, CDR2 SVGAGI. This CDR3 region has 12 residues. The V end lost 6 bases, the J end lost 8 bases, and 10 bases lay between the germline ends. The CDR3: CASSQPGGELFF. DNA of the CDR3: TGTGCCAGCAGCCAACCCGGGGGGGAGCTGTTTTTT.

V is TRBV11-2 and J is TRBJ2-3; a possible D gene is TRBD1 (6 bases). There are 16 residues in the CDR3. CDR1 and CDR2 from the germline V gene are SGHAT and FQNNGV. V was pared by 8 bases and J by 1 base, with 19 bases between. The chain's CDR3 is CASSSNRVVGTDTQYF. The CDR3 bases are TGTGCCAGCTCCAGCAACAGGGTTGTCGGCACAGATACGCAGTATTTT.

In this sample, this clone turned up a few times. CDR3 residues: CASSLAIGGLNTEAFF. The CDR3 bases are TGTGCCAGCAGCTTGGCAATCGGCGGTCTGAACACTGAAGCTTTCTTT. The chain has TRBV5-5 and TRBJ1-1, with unresolved D. Germline values: CDR1 SGHKS, CDR2 YYEKEE (reference sequence). The CDR3 extends over 16 amino acids. V lost 0 bases, J lost 0 bases, and 12 bases lay in between. The full variable domain, rest sourced from reference TRBV5-5 and TRBJ1-1, is DAGVTQSPTHLIKTRGQQVTLRCSPISGHKSVSWYQQVLGQGPQFIFQYYEKEERGRGNFPDRFSARQFPNYSSELNVNALLLGDSALYLCASSLAIGGLNTEAFFGQGTRLTVV.

The J gene is TRBJ1-5, the V gene TRBV12-3 or TRBV12-4; tentatively, D is TRBD1 (6 bases). The CDR3 spans 13 residues. Trimming cost V 3 bases and J 5 bases, with 8 bases left between them. Here the CDR3 reads CASSLPGDQPQHF. The CDR3 coding sequence is TGTGCCAGCAGTTTGCCAGGGGATCAGCCCCAGCATTTT.

V gene TRBV7-2 combines with J gene TRBJ1-1, with D perhaps matching TRBD1 (5 bases). Trimming removed 1 base at V and 4 bases at J, with 10 bases between. CDR3 length: 14 residues. The germline V gene encodes CDR1 SGHTA and CDR2 FQGNSA. The CDR3 is CASSLVGLSTEAFF. DNA for the CDR3: TGTGCCAGCAGCTTAGTGGGGCTTAGCACTGAAGCTTTCTTT. Full variable domain (rest looked up from reference TRBV7-2 and TRBJ1-1): GAGVSQSPSNKVTEKGKDVELRCDPISGHTALYWYRQSLGQGLEFLIYFQGNSAPDKSGLPSDRFSAERTGGSVSTLTIQRTQQEDSAVYLCASSLVGLSTEAFFGQGTRLTVV.

V gene TRBV5-5 combines with J gene TRBJ1-2, with a possible D match to TRBD1 (5 bases). The CDR3 sequence is 13 residues long. Germline lookup yields CDR1 SGHKS and CDR2 YYEKEE (reference sequence). V shed 6 bases and J shed 7 bases, with 16 bases lying between them. CDR3 sequence (DNA): TGTGCCAGCACCCCCCAACAGGTGGTTGGCTACACCTTC. This sequence encodes CASTPQQVVGYTF.

The genes are TRBV3-1 (or the pseudogene TRBV3-2) and TRBJ1-1, with D unclear. This CDR3 spans 11 amino acids. The ends were cut back, 2 bases at V and 8 bases at J, with 6 bases in the middle. The germline V gene encodes CDR1 LGHDT and CDR2 YNNKEL (reference sequence). CDR3 residues: CASSQMAEAFF. The CDR3, as DNA: TGTGCCAGCAGCCAAATGGCCGAAGCTTTCTTT.

The sample holds one count of this clone. The rearrangement joins TRBV19 to TRBJ2-3; 7 bases line up with TRBD2. Germline CDR1 and CDR2: LNHDA and SQIVND (reference sequence). With 1 base clipped from V and 3 bases from J, the junction kept 16 bases outside the gene matches. This CDR3 contains 19 residues. This CDR3 reads CASSIVASGVAPKTDTQYF. DNA of the CDR3: TGTGCCAGTAGTATAGTAGCCAGCGGGGTTGCACCGAAAACAGATACGCAGTATTTT.

The chain recombines TRBV4-1 with TRBJ2-2, with D perhaps matching TRBD2 (7 bases). The germline V and J ends were trimmed by 6 bases and 7 bases, with 15 bases remaining between them. The CDR3 is 14 residues long. The germline gives CDR1 MGHRA, CDR2 YSYEKL. CDR3 sequence reads: CASSQREGVGELFF. The CDR3 DNA sequence: TGCGCCAGCAGTCAAAGGGAGGGGGTCGGGGAGCTGTTTTTT.

This clone appeared once. The chain joins TRBV6-5 to TRBJ1-5; D uncertain. V lost 6 bases, J lost 7 bases, and 13 bases lay in between. CDR3 length: 13 amino acids. Germline CDR1 is MNHEY and CDR2 is SVGAGI. As DNA, the CDR3 is TGTGCCAGCAGCGTGTGGAAGGAGCAGCCCCAGCATTTT. Its translation: CASSVWKEQPQHF.

This clone is judged medium-sized. This chain joins TRBV19 and TRBJ1-1; 11 nucleotides match TRBD1. CDR3 length: 14 amino acids. The V gene's germline CDR1 is LNHDA and CDR2 SQIVND (reference sequence). Losses at the gene ends were 3 bases for V and 4 bases for J; bases not matched to a gene: 1. DNA of the CDR3: TGTGCCAGTAGTATTGGGACAGGGGGCACTGAAGCTTTCTTT. This codes for CASSIGTGGTEAFF.